A selection of T cell receptor beta chains follows, all from one sample in a study of blood T cell repertoires in COVID-19. Only in-frame clones appear in the TCRdb table, and some are missing; sequencing was by immunoSEQ multiplex PCR. The repertoire holds roughly 41,000 clones, about 83% seen once, with around 40% in the top ten. The material sequenced was peripheral blood. The receptors stem from a woman aged 80 or over with acute or convalescent COVID-19. The CDR3 runs from the conserved cysteine through the conserved F or W. Each record gives: CDR3 DNA, CDR3 protein, J gene, V gene, clone size, D gene. A D gene is named only where the DNA matches it firmly. The size of a clone is reported for some rows only, either as once, few or many, or as a class for expanded clones.

CDR3 DNA: TGTGCCAGCTCACCACCCCGGGGTACCCGGGAGACCCAGTACTTC
CDR3 protein: CASSPPRGTRETQYF
J gene: TRBJ2-5
V gene: TRBV18
clone size: once
D gene: NA

CDR3 DNA: TGTGCCATCAGTGAGCCCGCTTCGCCAAGGGGGAAAGATACGCAGTATTTT
CDR3 protein: CAISEPASPRGKDTQYF
J gene: TRBJ2-3
V gene: TRBV10-3
clone size: NA
D gene: NA

CDR3 DNA: TGTGCCAGCAGTTATCGGACAGGGGGGAACACTGAAGCTTTCTTT
CDR3 protein: CASSYRTGGNTEAFF
J gene: TRBJ1-1
V gene: TRBV2
clone size: few
D gene: TRBD1

CDR3 DNA: TGTGCCTGGAGTGTAAGCGGCGATAGTACGCAGTATTTT
CDR3 protein: CAWSVSGDSTQYF
J gene: TRBJ2-3
V gene: TRBV30
clone size: NA
D gene: NA

CDR3 DNA: TGTGCCAGTAGTGAGACGGGGGGCGAAACAGATACGCAGTATTTT
CDR3 protein: CASSETGGETDTQYF
J gene: TRBJ2-3
V gene: TRBV19
clone size: NA
D gene: NA

CDR3 DNA: TGTGCCAGCTCACCACCGGAGGGGTTGTGGGAGCAGTTCTTC
CDR3 protein: CASSPPEGLWEQFF
J gene: TRBJ2-1
V gene: TRBV18
clone size: NA
D gene: NA

CDR3 DNA: TGTGCCAGCTCACCACGGGATACAGGGGGTTACTCTGGAAACACCATATATTTT
CDR3 protein: CASSPRDTGGYSGNTIYF
J gene: TRBJ1-3
V gene: TRBV18
clone size: few
D gene: TRBD1

CDR3 DNA: TGTGCCAGCAGCCAAGAGTCCGGGACAGCACTCGAAAAACTGTTTTTT
CDR3 protein: CASSQESGTALEKLFF
J gene: TRBJ1-4
V gene: TRBV3-1/TRBV3-2
clone size: NA
D gene: TRBD1

CDR3 DNA: TGTGCCAGCAGTTATAAGCCCCGTGGGGCAGGTGAAGCTTTCTTT
CDR3 protein: CASSYKPRGAGEAFF
J gene: TRBJ1-1
V gene: TRBV6-5
clone size: NA
D gene: NA

CDR3 DNA: TGTGCCAGCAGCTTAGCGCCGACAGGGGCGACCTACGAGCAGTACTTC
CDR3 protein: CASSLAPTGATYEQYF
J gene: TRBJ2-7
V gene: TRBV7-6
clone size: NA
D gene: TRBD1

CDR3 DNA: TGTGCCAGCAGTGCGGACAGGGGGCATAGGAACTATGGCTACACCTTC
CDR3 protein: CASSADRGHRNYGYTF
J gene: TRBJ1-2
V gene: TRBV6-2/TRBV6-3
clone size: NA
D gene: TRBD1

CDR3 DNA: TGTGCCAGTAGTATTAGGGGGCTCTACACCGGGGAGCTGTTTTTT
CDR3 protein: CASSIRGLYTGELFF
J gene: TRBJ2-2
V gene: TRBV19
clone size: NA
D gene: TRBD1

CDR3 DNA: TGCGCCAGCAGCCAAGCTACCAGCTGGGGGGACTCCTATAATTCACCCCTCCACTTT
CDR3 protein: CASSQATSWGDSYNSPLHF
J gene: TRBJ1-6
V gene: TRBV4-1
clone size: medium-sized
D gene: NA

CDR3 DNA: TGCGCCAGCAGCCAAAGGACAGGGGCGAACACCGGGGAGCTGTTTTTT
CDR3 protein: CASSQRTGANTGELFF
J gene: TRBJ2-2
V gene: TRBV5-1
clone size: NA
D gene: TRBD1

CDR3 DNA: TGTGCCAGCAGCGGGGGGGGGACGGCGAACACTGAAGCTTTCTTT
CDR3 protein: CASSGGGTANTEAFF
J gene: TRBJ1-1
V gene: TRBV7-2
clone size: few
D gene: NA

CDR3 DNA: TGTGCCAGCAGCCCTCTCGGACAGAATGGAAACACCATATATTTT
CDR3 protein: CASSPLGQNGNTIYF
J gene: TRBJ1-3
V gene: TRBV7-9
clone size: few
D gene: NA

CDR3 DNA: TGTGCCAGCAGCCAAGTATCAGGAGGCGTCACTGAAGCTTTCTTT
CDR3 protein: CASSQVSGGVTEAFF
J gene: TRBJ1-1
V gene: TRBV3-1/TRBV3-2
clone size: NA
D gene: NA

CDR3 DNA: TGTGCCAGCAGTGATAGCAGGGCCACTGAAGCTTTCTTT
CDR3 protein: CASSDSRATEAFF
J gene: TRBJ1-1
V gene: TRBV6-1
clone size: NA
D gene: NA

CDR3 DNA: TGTGCCAGCAGCGCCACCGGAGGGGGGGGGCGGGTCAATGAGCAGTTCTTC
CDR3 protein: CASSATGGGGRVNEQFF
J gene: TRBJ2-1
V gene: TRBV9
clone size: NA
D gene: NA

CDR3 DNA: TGTGCCAGCAGTTCCCCCGGGAGAGGTGAAGCTTTCTTT
CDR3 protein: CASSSPGRGEAFF
J gene: TRBJ1-1
V gene: TRBV28
clone size: NA
D gene: NA

CDR3 DNA: TGTGCCAGCAGCCGGGGACAGCCCGGGGAGACCCAGTACTTC
CDR3 protein: CASSRGQPGETQYF
J gene: TRBJ2-5
V gene: TRBV7-9
clone size: NA
D gene: TRBD1

CDR3 DNA: TGTGCCAGCAGCAGACAGTTGAACACTGAAGCTTTCTTT
CDR3 protein: CASSRQLNTEAFF
J gene: TRBJ1-1
V gene: TRBV28
clone size: NA
D gene: NA

CDR3 DNA: TGTGCCAGCAGTGAAAGAGGGGGACAGGGAGTTGGCTACACCTTC
CDR3 protein: CASSERGGQGVGYTF
J gene: TRBJ1-2
V gene: TRBV6-1
clone size: NA
D gene: TRBD1

CDR3 DNA: TGTGCCAGCTCACCTACGGGACAGGGTGGAACTGAAGCTTTCTTT
CDR3 protein: CASSPTGQGGTEAFF
J gene: TRBJ1-1
V gene: TRBV18
clone size: NA
D gene: TRBD1

CDR3 DNA: TGTGCCAGCAGTGACAGGCAAGAGATCTATGGCTACACCTTC
CDR3 protein: CASSDRQEIYGYTF
J gene: TRBJ1-2
V gene: TRBV6-1
clone size: NA
D gene: NA

CDR3 DNA: TGTGCCAGCAGTGAATATCCCCAGGGAGGTGATGGCTACACCTTC
CDR3 protein: CASSEYPQGGDGYTF
J gene: TRBJ1-2
V gene: TRBV6-4
clone size: NA
D gene: NA

CDR3 DNA: TGTGCCTGGAGTAGGGGACAGCCCGCATCGTACCTCCACTTT
CDR3 protein: CAWSRGQPASYLHF
J gene: TRBJ1-6
V gene: TRBV30
clone size: NA
D gene: TRBD1

CDR3 DNA: TGTGCCAGCAGTGAACCGGGACTCTACTATGGCTACACCTTC
CDR3 protein: CASSEPGLYYGYTF
J gene: TRBJ1-2
V gene: TRBV25-1
clone size: NA
D gene: NA

CDR3 DNA: TGTGCCTGGGGGGGGAGCCCCAATCAGCCCCAGCATTTT
CDR3 protein: CAWGGSPNQPQHF
J gene: TRBJ1-5
V gene: TRBV30
clone size: NA
D gene: NA

CDR3 DNA: TGTGCCAGCAGCTTACAGGGGGCCGCTGAAGCTTTCTTT
CDR3 protein: CASSLQGAAEAFF
J gene: TRBJ1-1
V gene: TRBV11-2
clone size: once
D gene: TRBD1

CDR3 DNA: TGTGCCAGCAGCCCCCGAGCGGACAGGGGTCATTGGGAGCAGTTCTTC
CDR3 protein: CASSPRADRGHWEQFF
J gene: TRBJ2-1
V gene: TRBV7-8
clone size: NA
D gene: TRBD1

CDR3 DNA: TGTGCCAGCAGCTTGCTTACTACATCCTACAATGAGCAGTTCTTC
CDR3 protein: CASSLLTTSYNEQFF
J gene: TRBJ2-1
V gene: TRBV5-5
clone size: NA
D gene: NA

CDR3 DNA: TGTGCCAGTAGTTCAACCCCGGGCCAGGGTGGTGGAGAGCAGTACTTC
CDR3 protein: CASSSTPGQGGGEQYF
J gene: TRBJ2-7
V gene: TRBV19
clone size: NA
D gene: NA

CDR3 DNA: TGTGCCAGCAGCCAAGCATCAGGGCGTAATTCACCCCTCCACTTT
CDR3 protein: CASSQASGRNSPLHF
J gene: TRBJ1-6
V gene: TRBV4-2
clone size: NA
D gene: NA

CDR3 DNA: TGTGCCAGCATGGGCCAGGCTAACTACGAGCAGTACTTC
CDR3 protein: CASMGQANYEQYF
J gene: TRBJ2-7
V gene: TRBV2
clone size: NA
D gene: NA

CDR3 DNA: TGTGCCAGCAGCCTTACTTGGGGCGCGAGCACAGATACGCAGTATTTT
CDR3 protein: CASSLTWGASTDTQYF
J gene: TRBJ2-3
V gene: TRBV6-6
clone size: NA
D gene: NA

CDR3 DNA: TGCGCCAGCAGCTTGGGGGACAGGGGGCTTACAGATACGCAGTATTTT
CDR3 protein: CASSLGDRGLTDTQYF
J gene: TRBJ2-3
V gene: TRBV5-1
clone size: NA
D gene: TRBD1

CDR3 DNA: TGTGCCTCCTCAAGGAGGGGTTCTCCACACGAAGCTTTCTTT
CDR3 protein: CASSRRGSPHEAFF
J gene: TRBJ1-1
V gene: TRBV6-5
clone size: NA
D gene: NA

CDR3 DNA: TGTGCCAGCAGCTTCCGCGGAGGGAACACTGAAGCTTTCTTT
CDR3 protein: CASSFRGGNTEAFF
J gene: TRBJ1-1
V gene: TRBV11-3
clone size: NA
D gene: NA